The T cell receptor (beta chain) under discussion was sequenced for a study of metastatic and nonmetastatic thyroid tumors. Overall study: The comparison covered peripheral blood and tumor or nodule tissue in malignant and benign thyroid patients.

Germline V gene data show CDR1 as MGHRA and CDR2 as YSYEKL. Trimming shortened V by 0 bases and J by 0 bases, and 11 bases separated the two germline ends. The CDR3 has 16 residues. At least ten counts were recorded for this clone. Its antigen remains unknown. Not a single patient had been given any form of treatment at any point before undergoing thyroid surgery. Under the authors' procedure: A classifier of distant metastasis in papillary thyroid cancer was built from CDR3 differences (across clinicopathological groups). TCRdb redid the clone calls on the PCR reads using MiXCR. Here the V and J calls rest on TCRdb's processing, not on the authors' analysis. The sample has tens of thousands of clones, about a sixth seen once. General study points: The study reportedly found significantly higher TCR beta diversity in malignant thyroid tumors than benign nodules, in blood and tumor.

The genes are TRBV4-1 and TRBJ1-1; D unresolved. The sequenced sample consisted of blood. The TCR sequence derives from a male donor with papillary thyroid cancer or a benign thyroid nodule (not recorded which). Some clones in this sample may be carry-over from other donors' samples. In DNA, the CDR3 is TGCGCCAGCAGCCAAGATTGGGCGGGGATGAACACTGAAGCTTTCTTT. It specifies CASSQDWAGMNTEAFF.